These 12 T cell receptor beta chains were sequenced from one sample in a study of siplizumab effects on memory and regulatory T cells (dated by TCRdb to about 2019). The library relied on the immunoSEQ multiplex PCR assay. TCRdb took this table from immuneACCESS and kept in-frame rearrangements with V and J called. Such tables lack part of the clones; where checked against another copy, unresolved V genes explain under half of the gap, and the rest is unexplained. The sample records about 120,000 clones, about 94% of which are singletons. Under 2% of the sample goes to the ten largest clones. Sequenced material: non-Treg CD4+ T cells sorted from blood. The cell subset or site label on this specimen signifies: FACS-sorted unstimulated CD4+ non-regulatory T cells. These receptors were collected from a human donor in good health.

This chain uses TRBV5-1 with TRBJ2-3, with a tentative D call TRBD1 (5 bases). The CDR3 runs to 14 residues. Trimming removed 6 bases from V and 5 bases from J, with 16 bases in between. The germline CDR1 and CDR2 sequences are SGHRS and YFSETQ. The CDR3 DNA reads TGCGCCAGCATGTGGCAGGGTAGAGGAGATACGCAGTATTTT. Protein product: CASMWQGRGDTQYF. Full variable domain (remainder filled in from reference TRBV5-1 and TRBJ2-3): KAGVTQTPRYLIKTRGQQVTLSCSPISGHRSVSWYQQTPGQGLQFLFEYFSETQRNKGNFPGRFSGRQFSNSRSEMNVSTLELGDSALYLCASMWQGRGDTQYFGPGTRLTVL.

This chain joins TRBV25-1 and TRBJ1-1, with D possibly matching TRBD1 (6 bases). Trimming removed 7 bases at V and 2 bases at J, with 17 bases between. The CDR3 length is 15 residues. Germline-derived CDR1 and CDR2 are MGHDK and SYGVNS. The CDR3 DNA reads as TGTGCCAGCATCCCTAAGGGGGGGGGAAACACTGAAGCTTTCTTT. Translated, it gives CASIPKGGGNTEAFF.

The CDR3: CASLRRGSGTEAFF. DNA of the CDR3: TGTGCCAGTCTCCGCAGGGGTTCTGGGACTGAAGCTTTCTTT. This chain joins TRBV27 and TRBJ1-1; possible D gene TRBD1, 6 bases. Trimming took 9 bases from V and 5 from J, leaving 19 bases between them. CDR3 length: 14 amino acids. Germline CDR1 and CDR2: MNHEY and SMNVEV (reference sequence).

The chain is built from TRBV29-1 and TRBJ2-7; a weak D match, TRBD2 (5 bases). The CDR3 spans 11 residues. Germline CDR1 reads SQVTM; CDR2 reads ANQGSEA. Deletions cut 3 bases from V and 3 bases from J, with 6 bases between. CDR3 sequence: CSVDRGYEQYF. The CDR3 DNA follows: TGCAGCGTTGATCGGGGCTACGAGCAGTACTTC.

The CDR3 nucleotides are TGTGCCAGCAGTTACTCCACTAACTATGGCTACACCTTC. Its translation: CASSYSTNYGYTF. The chain carries TRBV6-6 and TRBJ1-2, with unresolved D. The CDR3 spans 13 residues. CDR1 MNHNY and CDR2 SVGAGI come from the germline V gene (reference sequence). Trimming took off 0 bases at V and 0 bases at J, with 2 bases between the two ends.

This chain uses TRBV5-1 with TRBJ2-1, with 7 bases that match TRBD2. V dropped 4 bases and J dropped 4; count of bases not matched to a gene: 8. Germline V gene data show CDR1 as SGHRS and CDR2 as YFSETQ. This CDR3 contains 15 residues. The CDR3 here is CASSGRDPFYNEQFF. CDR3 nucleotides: TGCGCCAGCAGCGGGAGGGACCCCTTTTACAATGAGCAGTTCTTC. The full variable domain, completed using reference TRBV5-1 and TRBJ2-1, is KAGVTQTPRYLIKTRGQQVTLSCSPISGHRSVSWYQQTPGQGLQFLFEYFSETQRNKGNFPGRFSGRQFSNSRSEMNVSTLELGDSALYLCASSGRDPFYNEQFFGPGTRLTVL.

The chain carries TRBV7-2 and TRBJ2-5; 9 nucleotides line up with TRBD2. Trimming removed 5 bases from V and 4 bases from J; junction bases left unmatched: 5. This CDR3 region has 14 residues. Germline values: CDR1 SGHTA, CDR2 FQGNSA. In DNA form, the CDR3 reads TGTGCCAGCAGCACGGGACTAGCTGGAGAGACCCAGTACTTC. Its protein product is CASSTGLAGETQYF. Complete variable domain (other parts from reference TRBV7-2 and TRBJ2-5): GAGVSQSPSNKVTEKGKDVELRCDPISGHTALYWYRQSLGQGLEFLIYFQGNSAPDKSGLPSDRFSAERTGGSVSTLTIQRTQQEDSAVYLCASSTGLAGETQYFGPGTRLLVL.

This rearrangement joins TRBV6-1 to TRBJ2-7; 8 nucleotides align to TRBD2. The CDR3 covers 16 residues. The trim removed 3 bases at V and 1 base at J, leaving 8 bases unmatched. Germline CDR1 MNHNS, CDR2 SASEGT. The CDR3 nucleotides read TGTGCCAGCAGTGATCACGGGGGCGGGAGGTCCTACGAGCAGTACTTC. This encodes CASSDHGGGRSYEQYF.

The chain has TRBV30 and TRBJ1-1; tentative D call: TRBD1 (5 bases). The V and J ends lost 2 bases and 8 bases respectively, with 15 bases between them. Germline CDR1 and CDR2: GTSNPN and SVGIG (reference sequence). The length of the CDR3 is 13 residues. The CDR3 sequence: CAWSNWGGTEAFF. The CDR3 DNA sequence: TGTGCCTGGAGTAATTGGGGGGGAACCGAAGCTTTCTTT.

This CDR3 reads CASRIQGAAEAFF. CDR3 sequence (DNA): TGTGCCAGCAGGATACAGGGGGCTGCTGAAGCTTTCTTT. The chain employs TRBV6-6 and TRBJ1-1; TRBD1 aligns across 9 bases. CDR1 and CDR2 from the germline V gene are MNHNY and SVGAGI (reference sequence). The CDR3 has 13 amino acids. V shed 6 bases and J 6 bases; nucleotides not matched to a gene: 5.

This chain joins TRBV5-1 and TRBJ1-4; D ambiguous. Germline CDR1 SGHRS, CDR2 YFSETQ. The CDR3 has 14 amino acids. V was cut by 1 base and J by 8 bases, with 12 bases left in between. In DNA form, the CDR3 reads TGCGCCAGCAGCTTGATGGAGAGGGAAGAAAAACTGTTTTTT. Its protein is CASSLMEREEKLFF.

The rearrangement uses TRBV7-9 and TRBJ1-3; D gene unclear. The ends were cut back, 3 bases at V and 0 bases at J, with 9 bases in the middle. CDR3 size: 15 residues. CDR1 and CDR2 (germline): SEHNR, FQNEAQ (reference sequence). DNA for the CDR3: TGTGCCAGCAGCTTTAAAGGGTCCTCTGGAAACACCATATATTTT. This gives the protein CASSFKGSSGNTIYF.